The source of this T cell receptor beta chain is a study of blood T cell repertoires in COVID-19. Clones were sequenced by immunoSEQ multiplex PCR, and TCRdb holds only the in-frame ones, with some missing. The top ten hold less than 4% of the sample, which has hundreds of thousands of clones, 85% to 90% seen once. Germline CDR1 MNHEY, CDR2 SVGAGI. Trimming pared 8 bases from V and 0 bases from J, leaving 13 bases between. The CDR3 runs 15 residues. Material for sequencing was PBMCs or T cells enriched from blood (not recorded which). The clonotype originates from a woman aged 30 to 39 with acute COVID-19. The chain has TRBV6-5 and TRBJ1-4; no firm D call. The CDR3 loop reads CASAGRGATNEKLFF. CDR3 in DNA: TGTGCCAGCGCTGGTAGAGGAGCAACTAATGAAAAACTGTTTTTT.